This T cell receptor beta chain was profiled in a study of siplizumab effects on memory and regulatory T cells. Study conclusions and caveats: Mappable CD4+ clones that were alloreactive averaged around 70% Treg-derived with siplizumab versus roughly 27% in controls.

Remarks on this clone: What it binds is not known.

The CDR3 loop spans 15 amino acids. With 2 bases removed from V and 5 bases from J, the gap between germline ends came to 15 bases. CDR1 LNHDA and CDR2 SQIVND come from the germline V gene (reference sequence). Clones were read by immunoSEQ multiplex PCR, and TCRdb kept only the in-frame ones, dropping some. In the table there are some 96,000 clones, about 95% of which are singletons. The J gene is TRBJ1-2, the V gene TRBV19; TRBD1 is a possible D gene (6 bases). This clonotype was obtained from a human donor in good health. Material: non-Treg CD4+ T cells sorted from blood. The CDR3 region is CASSIRTATLYGYTF. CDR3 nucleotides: TGTGCCAGTAGTATAAGGACAGCTACCCTTTATGGCTACACCTTC. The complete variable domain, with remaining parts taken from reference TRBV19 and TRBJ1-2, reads DGGITQSPKYLFRKEGQNVTLSCEQNLNHDAMYWYRQDPGQGLRLIYYSQIVNDFQKGDIAEGYSVSREKKESFPLTVTSAQKNPTAFYLCASSIRTATLYGYTFGSGTRLTVV.